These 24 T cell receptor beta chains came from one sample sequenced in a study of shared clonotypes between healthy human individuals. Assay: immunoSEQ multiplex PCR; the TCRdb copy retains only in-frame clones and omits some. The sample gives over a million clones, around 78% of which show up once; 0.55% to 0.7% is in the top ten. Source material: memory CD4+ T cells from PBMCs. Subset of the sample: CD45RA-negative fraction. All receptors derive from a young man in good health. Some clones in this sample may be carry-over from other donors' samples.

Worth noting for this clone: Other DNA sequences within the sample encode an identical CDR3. The CDR3, as DNA: TGTGCCAGCAGCCCAGTCGGGCTAGCGGGAGGTTTCTACAATGAGCAGTTCTTC. Amino acids: CASSPVGLAGGFYNEQFF. The chain employs TRBV11-1 and TRBJ2-1; 11 positions match TRBD2. The CDR3 has 18 amino acids. Germline CDR1 SGHAT, CDR2 FQDESV (reference sequence). V trimming: 5 bases; J trimming: 3 bases; junction bases outside the gene matches: 12.

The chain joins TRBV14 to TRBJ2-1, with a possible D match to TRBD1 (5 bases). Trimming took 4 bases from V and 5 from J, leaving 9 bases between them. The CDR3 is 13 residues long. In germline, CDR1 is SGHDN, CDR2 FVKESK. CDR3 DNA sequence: TGTGCCAGCAGCCCCAGACAGCACAATGAGCAGTTCTTC. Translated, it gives CASSPRQHNEQFF.

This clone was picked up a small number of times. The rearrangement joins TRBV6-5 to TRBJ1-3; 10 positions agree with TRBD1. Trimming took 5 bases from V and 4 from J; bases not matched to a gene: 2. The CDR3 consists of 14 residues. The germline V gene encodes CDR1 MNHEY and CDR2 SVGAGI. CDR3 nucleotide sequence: TGTGCCAGCAGTGGGACAGGGGTCGGAAACACCATATATTTT. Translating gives CASSGTGVGNTIYF.

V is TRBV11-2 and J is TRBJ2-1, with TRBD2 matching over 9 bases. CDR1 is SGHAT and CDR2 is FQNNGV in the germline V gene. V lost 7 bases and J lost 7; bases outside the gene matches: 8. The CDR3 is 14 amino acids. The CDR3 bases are TGTGCCAGCAAGGGTACAGCGGGAGGAAATGAGCAGTTCTTC. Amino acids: CASKGTAGGNEQFF.

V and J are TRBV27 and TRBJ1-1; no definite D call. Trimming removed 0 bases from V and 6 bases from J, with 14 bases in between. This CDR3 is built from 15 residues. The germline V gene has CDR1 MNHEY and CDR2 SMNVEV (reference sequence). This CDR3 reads CASSLSLLLKAEAFF. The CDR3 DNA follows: TGTGCCAGCAGTTTATCTCTGTTGTTGAAAGCTGAAGCTTTCTTT.

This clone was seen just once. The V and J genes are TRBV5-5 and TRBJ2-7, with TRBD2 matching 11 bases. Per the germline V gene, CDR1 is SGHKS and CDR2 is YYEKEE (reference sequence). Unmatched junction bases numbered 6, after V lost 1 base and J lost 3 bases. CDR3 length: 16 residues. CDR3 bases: TGTGCCAGCAGCTTGACTCCGGGACTAGCGGTCTACGAGCAGTACTTC. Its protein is CASSLTPGLAVYEQYF.

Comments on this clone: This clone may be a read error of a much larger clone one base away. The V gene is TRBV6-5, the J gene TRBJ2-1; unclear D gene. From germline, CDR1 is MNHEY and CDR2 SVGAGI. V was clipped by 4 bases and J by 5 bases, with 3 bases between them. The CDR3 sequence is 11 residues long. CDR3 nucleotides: TGTGCCAGCAGTTGGAACAATGAGCAGTTCTTC. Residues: CASSWNNEQFF.

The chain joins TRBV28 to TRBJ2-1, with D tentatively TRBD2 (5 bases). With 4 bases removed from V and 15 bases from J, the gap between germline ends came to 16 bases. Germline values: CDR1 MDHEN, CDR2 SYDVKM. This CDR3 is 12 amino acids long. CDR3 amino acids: CASSSSQLVGFF. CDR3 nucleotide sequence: TGTGCCAGCAGTTCCTCCCAACTAGTTGGGTTCTTC. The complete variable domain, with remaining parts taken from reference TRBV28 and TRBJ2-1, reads DVKVTQSSRYLVKRTGEKVFLECVQDMDHENMFWYRQDPGLGLRLIYFSYDVKMKEKGDIPEGYSVSREKKERFSLILESASTNQTSMYLCASSSSQLVGFFGPGTRLTVL.

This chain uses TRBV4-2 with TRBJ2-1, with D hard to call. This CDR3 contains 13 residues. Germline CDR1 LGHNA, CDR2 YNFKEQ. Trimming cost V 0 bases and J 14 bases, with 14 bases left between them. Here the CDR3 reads CASSQDRELQKFF. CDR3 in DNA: TGTGCCAGCAGCCAAGATCGCGAACTCCAGAAGTTCTTC.

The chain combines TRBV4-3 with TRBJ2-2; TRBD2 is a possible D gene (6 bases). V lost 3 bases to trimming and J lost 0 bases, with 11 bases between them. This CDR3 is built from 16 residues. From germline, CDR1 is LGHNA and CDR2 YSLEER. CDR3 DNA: TGCGCCAGCAGCCAGAGGCTAGCGACGAACACCGGGGAGCTGTTTTTT. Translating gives CASSQRLATNTGELFF.

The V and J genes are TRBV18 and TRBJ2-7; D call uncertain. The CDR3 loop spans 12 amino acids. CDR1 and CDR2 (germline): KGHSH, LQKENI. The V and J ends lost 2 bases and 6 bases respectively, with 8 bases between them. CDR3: CASSPAHGEQYF. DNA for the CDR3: TGTGCCAGCTCACCAGCTCACGGCGAGCAGTACTTC.

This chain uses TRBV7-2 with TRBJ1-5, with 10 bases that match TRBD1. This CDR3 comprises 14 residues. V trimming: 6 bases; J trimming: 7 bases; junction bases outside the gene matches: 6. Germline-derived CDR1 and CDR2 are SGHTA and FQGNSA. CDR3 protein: CASRDRGMGQPQHF. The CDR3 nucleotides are TGTGCCAGCAGGGACAGGGGGATGGGACAGCCCCAGCATTTT.

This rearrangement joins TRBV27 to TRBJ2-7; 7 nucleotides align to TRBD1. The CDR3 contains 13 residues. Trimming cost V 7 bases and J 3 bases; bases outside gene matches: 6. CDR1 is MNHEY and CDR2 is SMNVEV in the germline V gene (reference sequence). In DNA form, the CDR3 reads TGTGCCAGCACCCGGGACAGATTCTACGAGCAGTACTTC. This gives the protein CASTRDRFYEQYF.

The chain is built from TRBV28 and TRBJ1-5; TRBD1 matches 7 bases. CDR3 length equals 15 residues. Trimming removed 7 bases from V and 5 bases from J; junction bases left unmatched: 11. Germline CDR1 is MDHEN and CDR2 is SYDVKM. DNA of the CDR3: TGTGCCAGCATCATCGCAGGGGGGCGTTATCAGCCCCAGCATTTT. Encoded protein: CASIIAGGRYQPQHF. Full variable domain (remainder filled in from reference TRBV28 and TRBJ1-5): DVKVTQSSRYLVKRTGEKVFLECVQDMDHENMFWYRQDPGLGLRLIYFSYDVKMKEKGDIPEGYSVSREKKERFSLILESASTNQTSMYLCASIIAGGRYQPQHFGDGTRLSIL.

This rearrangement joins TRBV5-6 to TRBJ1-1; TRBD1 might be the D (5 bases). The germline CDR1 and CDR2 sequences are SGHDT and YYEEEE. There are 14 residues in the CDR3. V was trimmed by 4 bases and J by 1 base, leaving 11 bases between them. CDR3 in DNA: TGTGCCAGCAGCCCGGGACTCACGAACACTGAAGCTTTCTTT. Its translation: CASSPGLTNTEAFF. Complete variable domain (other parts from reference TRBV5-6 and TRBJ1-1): DAGVTQSPTHLIKTRGQQVTLRCSPKSGHDTVSWYQQALGQGPQFIFQYYEEEERQRGNFPDRFSGHQFPNYSSELNVNALLLGDSALYLCASSPGLTNTEAFFGQGTRLTVV.

CDR3 nucleotide sequence: TGTGCCAGCAGCCCAAACCCGAGGCCCACAGGGAAGGGTGACGAGCAGTACTTC. Translating gives CASSPNPRPTGKGDEQYF. The chain joins TRBV7-2 to TRBJ2-7, with a tentative D call TRBD1 (6 bases). This CDR3 is 18 amino acids long. Trimming removed 5 bases from V and 5 bases from J, with 28 bases in between. Germline lookup yields CDR1 SGHTA and CDR2 FQGNSA.

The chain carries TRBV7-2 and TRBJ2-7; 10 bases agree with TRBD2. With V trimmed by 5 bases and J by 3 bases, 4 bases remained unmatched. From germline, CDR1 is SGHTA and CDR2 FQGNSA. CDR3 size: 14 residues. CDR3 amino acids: CASSDLAGGYEQYF. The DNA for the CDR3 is TGTGCCAGCAGCGACTTAGCGGGAGGCTACGAGCAGTACTTC.

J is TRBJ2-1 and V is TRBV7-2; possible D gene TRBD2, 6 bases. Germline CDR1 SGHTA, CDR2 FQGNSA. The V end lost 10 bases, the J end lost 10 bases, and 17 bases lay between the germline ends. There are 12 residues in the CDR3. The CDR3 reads CATSEGPGEQFF. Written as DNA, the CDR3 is TGTGCCACTAGCGAGGGTCCTGGCGAGCAGTTCTTC.

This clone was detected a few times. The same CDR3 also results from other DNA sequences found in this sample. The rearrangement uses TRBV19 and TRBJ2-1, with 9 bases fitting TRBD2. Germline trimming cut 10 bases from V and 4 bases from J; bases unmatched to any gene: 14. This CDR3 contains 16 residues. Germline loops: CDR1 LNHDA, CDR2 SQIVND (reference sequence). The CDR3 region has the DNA TGTGCCACCCGAGGGCGGGAGGGTCTAGGATACAATGAGCAGTTCTTC. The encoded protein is CATRGREGLGYNEQFF.

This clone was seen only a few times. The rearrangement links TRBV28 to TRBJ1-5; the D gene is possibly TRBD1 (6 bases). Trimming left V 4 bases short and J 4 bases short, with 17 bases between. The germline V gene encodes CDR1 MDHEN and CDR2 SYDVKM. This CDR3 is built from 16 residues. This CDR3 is CASSSLRRTVNQPQHF. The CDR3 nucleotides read TGTGCCAGCAGTTCCTTACGTCGGACAGTTAATCAGCCCCAGCATTTT.

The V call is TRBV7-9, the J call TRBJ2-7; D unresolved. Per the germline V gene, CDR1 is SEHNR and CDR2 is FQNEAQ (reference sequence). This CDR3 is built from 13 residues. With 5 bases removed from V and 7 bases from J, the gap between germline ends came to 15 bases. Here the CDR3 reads CASSPVRTGEQYF. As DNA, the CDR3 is TGTGCCAGCAGCCCAGTGAGGACCGGAGAGCAGTACTTC. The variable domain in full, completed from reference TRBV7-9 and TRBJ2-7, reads DTGVSQNPRHKITKRGQNVTFRCDPISEHNRLYWYRQTLGQGPEFLTYFQNEAQLEKSRLLSDRFSAERPKGSFSTLEIQRTEQGDSAMYLCASSPVRTGEQYFGPGTRLTVT.

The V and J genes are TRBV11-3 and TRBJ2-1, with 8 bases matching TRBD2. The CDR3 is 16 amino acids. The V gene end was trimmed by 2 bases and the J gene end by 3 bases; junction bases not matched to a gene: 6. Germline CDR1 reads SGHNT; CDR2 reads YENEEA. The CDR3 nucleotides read TGTGCCAGCAGCTTATTTGTCACTAGCGGCTACAATGAGCAGTTCTTC. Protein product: CASSLFVTSGYNEQFF.

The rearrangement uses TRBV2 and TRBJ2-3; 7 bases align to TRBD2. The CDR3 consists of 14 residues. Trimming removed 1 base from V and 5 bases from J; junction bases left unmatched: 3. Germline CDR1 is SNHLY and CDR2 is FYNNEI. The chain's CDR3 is CASSEEWGGDTQYF. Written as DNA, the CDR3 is TGTGCCAGCAGTGAAGAGTGGGGGGGAGATACGCAGTATTTT.

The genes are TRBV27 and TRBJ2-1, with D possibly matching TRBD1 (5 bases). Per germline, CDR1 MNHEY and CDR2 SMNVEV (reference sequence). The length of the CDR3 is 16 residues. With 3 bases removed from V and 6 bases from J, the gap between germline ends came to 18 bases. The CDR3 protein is CASSFRAFLGANEQFF. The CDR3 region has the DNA TGTGCCAGCAGTTTCCGTGCCTTTTTAGGGGCCAATGAGCAGTTCTTC.